The rows below give T cell receptor beta chains drawn from one sample of a study of blood T cell repertoires in COVID-19. Clones were sequenced by immunoSEQ multiplex PCR, and TCRdb holds only the in-frame ones, with some missing. The repertoire holds under 300,000 clones, with around 88% as singletons. The specimen sequenced was peripheral blood. The receptors stem from a woman between 70 and 85 years old with COVID-19, enrolled during active disease. Each CDR3 is given with its conserved first and last residue. D genes are given only for firm matches. Clone sizes are given selectively: once, few, many, or a class where the clone is expanded.

>TRBV29-1|TRBD1|TRBJ2-7|-
TGCAGCGTTGAAGGGACAGGACCGTCCTACGAGCAGTACTTC
CSVEGTGPSYEQYF
>TRBV27|TRBD1|TRBJ2-7|-
TGTGCCAGCAAACCATGGACAGGGGACTACGAGCAGTACTTC
CASKPWTGDYEQYF
>TRBV2|-|TRBJ1-1|-
TGTGCCAGCAGCGACAGGACGAACACTGAAGCTTTCTTT
CASSDRTNTEAFF
>TRBV7-2|-|TRBJ1-5|once
TGTGCCAGCAGTCACTTTAGCCCCAATCAGCCCCAGCATTTT
CASSHFSPNQPQHF
>TRBV19|TRBD2|TRBJ2-5|-
TGTGCCAGTAGTCCTCTAGCGGGGGGGCCTAAGACCCAGTACTTC
CASSPLAGGPKTQYF
>TRBV19|-|TRBJ2-1|-
TGTGCCAGTAGTATCGCGGGTAAAATGAATGAGCAGTTCTTC
CASSIAGKMNEQFF
>TRBV19|TRBD1|TRBJ1-1|-
TGTGCCAGTACAAAGACCGGGACAGGGGTCACTGAAGCTTTCTTT
CASTKTGTGVTEAFF
>TRBV5-1|-|TRBJ1-2|once
TGCGCCAGCAGCTTGGAGTCTCAGTATGGCTACACCTTC
CASSLESQYGYTF
>TRBV7-2|-|TRBJ2-7|-
TGTGCCAGCAGCTCCGGGACTGGGGGATACGAGCAGTACTTC
CASSSGTGGYEQYF
>TRBV27|-|TRBJ1-1|-
TGTGCCAGCAGGTCTCAGGACAAGAACACTGAAGCTTTCTTT
CASRSQDKNTEAFF
>TRBV19|-|TRBJ1-1|-
TGTGCCAGTAGCGACCGGGACAACCTGAACACTGAAGCTTTCTTT
CASSDRDNLNTEAFF
>TRBV5-1|-|TRBJ1-3|few
TGCGCCAGCAGCTTGACGGGGGGAAACACCATATATTTT
CASSLTGGNTIYF
>TRBV28|-|TRBJ1-3|-
TGTGCCAGCAGCCCCGCAGGGCTCCCTGGAAACACCATATATTTT
CASSPAGLPGNTIYF
>TRBV10-3|-|TRBJ2-2|-
TGTGCCATCAGTGAGGGGTCAGGGGTTACCGGGGAGCTGTTTTTT
CAISEGSGVTGELFF
>TRBV7-2|-|TRBJ2-3|-
TGTGCCAGCAGCTTATGGGGGCCCACAGATACGCAGTATTTT
CASSLWGPTDTQYF
>TRBV29-1|-|TRBJ2-7|-
TGCAGCGTTGAGGTCGGGGGAGCCTACGAGCAGTACTTC
CSVEVGGAYEQYF
>TRBV28|TRBD1|TRBJ1-2|-
TGTGCCAGCATGATCGGGACAGGTAATGGCTACACCTTC
CASMIGTGNGYTF
>TRBV27|TRBD2|TRBJ2-7|-
TGTGCCAGCAGTTTCCGTTCGGGGTGGACTAGCGGGGGGGCTAACTACGAGCAGTACTTC
CASSFRSGWTSGGANYEQYF
>TRBV27|TRBD1|TRBJ1-2|once
TGTGCCAGCAGTTCCCCCGGACAGGGGAACTATGGCTACACCTTC
CASSSPGQGNYGYTF
>TRBV28|-|TRBJ2-2|once
TGTGCCAGCACTGCCAGGCTGCGGGACGGGGAGCTGTTTTTT
CASTARLRDGELFF
>TRBV7-2|-|TRBJ1-1|-
TGTGCCAGCAGCTTAGTTGGGAGGGGTAACACTGAAGCTTTCTTT
CASSLVGRGNTEAFF
>TRBV6-5|TRBD2|TRBJ2-5|-
TGTGCCAGCAGCCCCCCCGGGGGGGCCCGTGAGACCCAGTACTTC
CASSPPGGARETQYF
>TRBV27|TRBD2|TRBJ2-3|-
TGTGCCAGCAGTTTTCCCAGCGGGGGGGGAACAGATACGCAGTATTTT
CASSFPSGGGTDTQYF
>TRBV20-1|-|TRBJ2-5|-
TGCAGTGCTAGCCATCAAGAGACCCAGTACTTC
CSASHQETQYF
>TRBV18|-|TRBJ1-5|once
TGTGCCAGCTCACCGACTCACAGCAATCAGCCCCAGCATTTT
CASSPTHSNQPQHF
>TRBV7-9|TRBD2|TRBJ2-5|-
TGTGCCAGCAGCCCTCCTACTAGCGGGGGGTTCCAAGAGACCCAGTACTTC
CASSPPTSGGFQETQYF
>TRBV5-1|-|TRBJ1-2|-
TGCGCCAGCAGCTTGGGGCAGGGAGGTGGCTACACCTTC
CASSLGQGGGYTF
>TRBV3-1/TRBV3-2|-|TRBJ1-1|-
TGTGCCAGCAGTTTCGGACTCGAGAACACTGAAGCTTTCTTT
CASSFGLENTEAFF
>TRBV4-3|-|TRBJ1-1|once
TGCGCCAGCAGCCAAGGTCCGGCGGATCGGGTCCTTGAAGCTTTCTTT
CASSQGPADRVLEAFF
>TRBV14|-|TRBJ1-1|few
TGTGCCAGCAGTCCTTTAGGCGGCGTTTACACTGAAGCTTTCTTT
CASSPLGGVYTEAFF
>TRBV6-5|TRBD1|TRBJ1-5|once
TGTGCCAGCAGTTACGCCCAGGGGGCTGCTCAGCCCCAGCATTTT
CASSYAQGAAQPQHF
>TRBV2|TRBD1|TRBJ2-7|-
TGTGCCAGCAGTCCCGACAGGGGAAGGGCAAACGAGCAGTACTTC
CASSPDRGRANEQYF
>TRBV6-2/TRBV6-3|-|TRBJ1-6|few
TGTGCCAGCAGTCGGTATAATTCACCCCTCCACTTT
CASSRYNSPLHF
>TRBV6-6|-|TRBJ1-3|-
TGTGCCAGCAGTCTACCTGGCCGGGGGTGGCGGGGAAACACCATATATTTT
CASSLPGRGWRGNTIYF
>TRBV28|-|TRBJ1-6|-
TGTGCCACCTTTCCAGGGGAACGTAATTCACCCCTCCACTTT
CATFPGERNSPLHF
>TRBV9|TRBD1|TRBJ1-1|-
TGTGCCAGCAGCGCATCCTCGACAGGGGGCGGGAGTGAAGCTTTCTTT
CASSASSTGGGSEAFF
>TRBV6-5|-|TRBJ2-2|-
TGTGCCAGCAGTTGGGCCCAGGCGGGGGAGCTGTTTTTT
CASSWAQAGELFF
>TRBV28|TRBD1|TRBJ1-6|-
TGTGCCAGCAGTCCCCGGACAGGGGGTATTTATAATTCACCCCTCCACTTT
CASSPRTGGIYNSPLHF
>TRBV24-1|TRBD1|TRBJ2-3|-
TGTGCCACCAGTGACCTACAGGGGGTAGATACGCAGTATTTT
CATSDLQGVDTQYF
>TRBV18|-|TRBJ2-1|-
TGTGCCAGCTCACTTTACCTAGCGAGCTCCTACAATGAGCAGTTCTTC
CASSLYLASSYNEQFF
>TRBV2|TRBD2|TRBJ2-1|-
TGTGCCAGCAAGGGCGGGGGTCCGTACAATGAGCAGTTCTTC
CASKGGGPYNEQFF
>TRBV6-5|-|TRBJ1-5|-
TGTGCCGCCCAACAGGGCTACAATCAGCCCCAGCATTTT
CAAQQGYNQPQHF
>TRBV5-1|TRBD1|TRBJ2-3|-
TGCGCCAGCAGCTCTACAGGGGTGGGAACAGATACGCAGTATTTT
CASSSTGVGTDTQYF
>TRBV2|TRBD1|TRBJ2-2|few
TGTGCCAGCAGGGGGACAGCTGCGAACACCGGGGAGCTGTTTTTT
CASRGTAANTGELFF
>TRBV27|TRBD2|TRBJ2-7|-
TGTGCCACTACCGGGGGAGGGTCCTACGAGCAGTACTTC
CATTGGGSYEQYF
>TRBV5-6|TRBD1|TRBJ1-2|-
TGTGCCAGCAGCTTGGCCGGGACAGTACTCTATGGCTACACCTTC
CASSLAGTVLYGYTF
>TRBV28|TRBD1|TRBJ1-1|-
TGTGCCAGCAGTCTGTGGACAGGTGACACTGAAGCTTTCTTT
CASSLWTGDTEAFF
>TRBV2|TRBD1|TRBJ1-6|once
TGTGCCAGCAGTGGAACAGGGGTTCCCAATTCACCCCTCCACTTT
CASSGTGVPNSPLHF
>TRBV7-2|TRBD1|TRBJ1-2|-
TGTGCCAGCAGCTTAGCCGGACAGGCGCTATATGGCTACACCTTC
CASSLAGQALYGYTF
>TRBV28|-|TRBJ1-6|-
TGTGCCAGCAGGGAGCCGGGGAATTCACCCCTCCACTTT
CASREPGNSPLHF